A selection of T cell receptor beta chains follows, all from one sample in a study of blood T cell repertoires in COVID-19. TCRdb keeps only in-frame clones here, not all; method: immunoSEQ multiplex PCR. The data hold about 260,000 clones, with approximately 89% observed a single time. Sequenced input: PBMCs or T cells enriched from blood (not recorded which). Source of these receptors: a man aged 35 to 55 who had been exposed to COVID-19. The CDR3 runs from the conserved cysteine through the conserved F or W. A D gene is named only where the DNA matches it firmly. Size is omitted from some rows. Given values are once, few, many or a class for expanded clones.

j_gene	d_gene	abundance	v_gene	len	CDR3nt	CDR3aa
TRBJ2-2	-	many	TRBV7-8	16	TGTGCCAGCAGCTTCTGGTCCCAGGGGAACACCGGGGAGCTGTTTTTT	CASSFWSQGNTGELFF
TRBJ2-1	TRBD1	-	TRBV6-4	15	TGTGCCAGCAGTGTGGACAGGGGGCCCTACAATGAGCAGTTCTTC	CASSVDRGPYNEQFF
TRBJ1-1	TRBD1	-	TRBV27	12	TGTGCCAGCACTTCAGGGGGCACTGAAGCTTTCTTT	CASTSGGTEAFF
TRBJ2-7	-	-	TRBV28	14	TGTGCCAGCATTTCCGTATTAGGGGAATACGAGCAGTACTTC	CASISVLGEYEQYF
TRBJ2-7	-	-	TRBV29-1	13	TGCAGCGTTGAAGGAGGCGGTGGCTACGAGCAGTACTTC	CSVEGGGGYEQYF
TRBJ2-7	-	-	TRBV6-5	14	TGTGCCAGCAGCCAGGGAGGAGGCCCCTACGAGCAGTACTTC	CASSQGGGPYEQYF
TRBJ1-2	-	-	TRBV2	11	TGTGCCACCCGAGGGATCTATGGCTACACCTTC	CATRGIYGYTF
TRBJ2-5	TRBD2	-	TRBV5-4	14	TGTGCCAGCAGCTTGGCCATAGCGGGAGAGACCCAGTACTTC	CASSLAIAGETQYF
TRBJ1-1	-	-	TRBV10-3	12	TGTGCCATCCAGGGTTTGAACACTGAAGCTTTCTTT	CAIQGLNTEAFF
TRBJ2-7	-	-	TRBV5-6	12	TGTGCCAGCAGCTCGAGCTCCTACGAGCAGTACTTC	CASSSSSYEQYF
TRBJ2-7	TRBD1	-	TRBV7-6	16	TGTGCCAGCAGACCTAAAGGCGGACAGGGTCTCTACGAGCAGTACTTC	CASRPKGGQGLYEQYF
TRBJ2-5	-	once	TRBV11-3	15	TGTGCCAGCAGAATGACTAGTAGGCGAGGGGAGACCCAGTACTTC	CASRMTSRRGETQYF
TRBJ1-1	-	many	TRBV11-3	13	TGTGCCAGCAGCTTGGGCGTCATAGCTGAAGCTTTCTTT	CASSLGVIAEAFF
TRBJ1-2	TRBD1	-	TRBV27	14	TGTGCCAGCAGTTTGGGGACAGGGGCGGCGGGCTACACCTTC	CASSLGTGAAGYTF
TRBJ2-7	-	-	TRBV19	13	TGTGCCAGTAGTTATGCAGAAAACTACGAGCAGTACTTC	CASSYAENYEQYF
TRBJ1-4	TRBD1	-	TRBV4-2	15	TGTGCCAGCAGCCAGGACAGGGCCCTCAATGAAAAACTGTTTTTT	CASSQDRALNEKLFF
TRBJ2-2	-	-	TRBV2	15	TGTGCCAGCAGGGGGGGTAGCGCGAACACCGGGGAGCTGTTTTTT	CASRGGSANTGELFF
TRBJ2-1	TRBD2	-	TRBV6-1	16	TGTGCCAGCAGTGGGACTAGCGGGAGGTCGTACAATGAGCAGTTCTTC	CASSGTSGRSYNEQFF
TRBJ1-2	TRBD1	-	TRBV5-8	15	TGTGCCAGCAGCTGGGACAGGGGGCCAAACTATGGCTACACCTTC	CASSWDRGPNYGYTF
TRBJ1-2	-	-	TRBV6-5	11	TGTGCCAGCGAAAAGGGAGGAGGCTACACCTTC	CASEKGGGYTF
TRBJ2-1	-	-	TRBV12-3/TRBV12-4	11	TGTGCCAGCAGTCCGACTGGTGAGCAGTTCTTC	CASSPTGEQFF
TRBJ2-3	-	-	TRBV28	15	TGTGCCAGCAGTAGGAGGGCTGGGGTGGCAGATACGCAGTATTTT	CASSRRAGVADTQYF
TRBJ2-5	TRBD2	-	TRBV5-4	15	TGTGCCAGCAGCCCCATAGCGGGAGACGGACAGACCCAGTACTTC	CASSPIAGDGQTQYF
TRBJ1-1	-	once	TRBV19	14	TGTGCCAGTAACGTCGGTATTAGGAACACTGAAGCTTTCTTT	CASNVGIRNTEAFF
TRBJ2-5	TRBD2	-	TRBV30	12	TGTGCCAGCGGGGACTACCAAGAGACCCAGTACTTC	CASGDYQETQYF
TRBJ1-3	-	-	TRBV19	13	TGTGCCAGTAGTACAGTCTCTGGAAACACCATATATTTT	CASSTVSGNTIYF
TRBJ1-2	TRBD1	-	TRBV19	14	TGTGCCAGTAGTCCAACAGGGGTGGGCTATGGCTACACCTTC	CASSPTGVGYGYTF
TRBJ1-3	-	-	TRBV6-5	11	TGCTCGACAGGTGATGGAAACACCATATATTTT	CSTGDGNTIYF
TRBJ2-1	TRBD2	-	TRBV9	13	TGTGCCAGCGGGAGCGGGAGGGCCACAGAAAGGTTCTTC	CASGSGRATERFF
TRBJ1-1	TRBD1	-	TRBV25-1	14	TGTGCCAGCAGTACGACAGGGAGCAACACTGAAGCTTTCTTT	CASSTTGSNTEAFF
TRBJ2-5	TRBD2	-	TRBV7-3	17	TGTGCCAGCAGCTTAGTTCCAATGTTAGCGGGAGGAGAGACCCAGTACTTC	CASSLVPMLAGGETQYF
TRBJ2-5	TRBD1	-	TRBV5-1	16	TGCGCCAGCAGCCGTAGGGGACAGGCGAATCAAGAGACCCAGTACTTC	CASSRRGQANQETQYF
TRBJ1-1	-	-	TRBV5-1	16	TGCGCCAGCAGCTTAGGCAGGGTGGGGTTTTACACTGAAGCTTTCTTT	CASSLGRVGFYTEAFF
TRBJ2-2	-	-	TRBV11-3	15	TGTGCCAGCAGCTTAGTTAGGGAGGCCACCGGGGAGCTGTTTTTT	CASSLVREATGELFF
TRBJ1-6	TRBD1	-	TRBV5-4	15	TGTGCCAGCAGCGAGGGACAGAAGAGGGGATCACCCCTCCACTTT	CASSEGQKRGSPLHF
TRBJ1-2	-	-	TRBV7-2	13	TGTGCCAGCAGCTTAGACAGTAACTATGGCTACACCTTC	CASSLDSNYGYTF
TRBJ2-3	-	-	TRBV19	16	TGTGCCAGTAGTATTATTGGCCCCGCTAGCACAGATACGCAGTATTTT	CASSIIGPASTDTQYF
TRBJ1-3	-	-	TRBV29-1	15	TGCAGCGTGGGGAAAGGGGCAGGCTCTGGAAACACCATATATTTT	CSVGKGAGSGNTIYF
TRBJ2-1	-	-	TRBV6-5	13	TGTGCCAGCACCTTGAGCTCCTACAATGAGCAGTTCTTC	CASTLSSYNEQFF
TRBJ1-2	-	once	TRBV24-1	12	TGTGCCACCAGGGGGGGGATGGATGGCTACACCTTC	CATRGGMDGYTF
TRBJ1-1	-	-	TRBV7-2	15	TGTGCCAGCAGCCCTGCCTCGGGGACATTCTCGGAAGCTTTCTTT	CASSPASGTFSEAFF
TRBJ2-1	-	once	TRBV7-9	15	TGTGCCAGCAGCTTTCGGGAGCCCCTCTACAATGAGCAGTTCTTC	CASSFREPLYNEQFF
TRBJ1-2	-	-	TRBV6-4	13	TGTGCCAGCACCCCATCCAGGGATGATGGCTACACCTTC	CASTPSRDDGYTF
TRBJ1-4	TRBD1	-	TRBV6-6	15	TGTGCCAGCAGTTTCGGGACAGGGTGGGATGAAAAACTGTTTTTT	CASSFGTGWDEKLFF
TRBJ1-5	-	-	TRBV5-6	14	TGTGCCAGCAGCGAGGGCCCGGGGGAAAAAGCCCAGCATTTT	CASSEGPGEKAQHF
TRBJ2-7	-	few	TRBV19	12	TGTGCCAGTAGTAGGAGCCCCTACGAGCAGTACTTC	CASSRSPYEQYF
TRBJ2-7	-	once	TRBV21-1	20	TGTGCCAGCAGCACTCTAGCGGGAGAAGAACCCACAGACCTATACTACGAGCAGTACTTC	CASSTLAGEEPTDLYYEQYF
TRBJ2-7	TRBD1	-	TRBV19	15	TGTGCCAGTTCAATCGGGACAGGATCCTCCTACGAGCAGTACTTC	CASSIGTGSSYEQYF
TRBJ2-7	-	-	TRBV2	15	TGTGCCAGCAGCCCCCTCTCAGGGGCCCGCTACGAGCAGTACTTC	CASSPLSGARYEQYF
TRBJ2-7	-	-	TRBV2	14	TGTGCCAGCAGATACCGGGTCAGTTCCTACGAGCAGTACTTC	CASRYRVSSYEQYF
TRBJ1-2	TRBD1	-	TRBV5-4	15	TGTGCCAGCAGCTTGGCCGGACAGGGTTTGGGGGGCTACACCTTC	CASSLAGQGLGGYTF
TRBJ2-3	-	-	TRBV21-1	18	TGTGCCAGCTACAACCGGGACAGGAAAAACTCGAGCACAGATACGCAGTATTTT	CASYNRDRKNSSTDTQYF
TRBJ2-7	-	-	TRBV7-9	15	TGTGCCAGCAGCGCGCGCGGGGCAACCAACTACGAGCAGTACTTC	CASSARGATNYEQYF
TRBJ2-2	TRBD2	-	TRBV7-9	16	TGTGCCAGCAGCTTAGTACGGCGGGAGAGCACCGGGGAGCTGTTTTTT	CASSLVRRESTGELFF